Listed below are T cell receptor beta chains from one sample, sequenced in a study of blood T cell repertoires in COVID-19. TCRdb's table, derived via immunoSEQ multiplex PCR, lists solely in-frame clones and lacks some. Of some 170,000 clones detected, about nine tenths appear once; the ten largest clones hold 15% to 20%. The sequencing input was peripheral blood. Every receptor here comes from a man in his 60s with active or convalescent COVID-19. CDR3s leave out the opening cysteine and the closing phenylalanine or tryptophan.

V gene: TRBV7-2; J gene: TRBJ1-5; CDR3 protein: ASSLLGQGHQPQH
V gene: TRBV12-1; J gene: TRBJ2-1; CDR3 protein: ASSFYSGRAGEQF
V gene: TRBV19; J gene: TRBJ1-4; CDR3 protein: ASSMEGFGEKLF
V gene: TRBV5-4; J gene: TRBJ2-5; CDR3 protein: ASSLQRGKQETQY
V gene: TRBV29-1; J gene: TRBJ2-1; CDR3 protein: SVGTSPSSYNEQF
V gene: TRBV5-1; J gene: TRBJ1-1; CDR3 protein: ASSSGQANTEAF
V gene: TRBV29-1; J gene: TRBJ2-7; CDR3 protein: SGQGAVEQY
V gene: TRBV3-1/TRBV3-2; J gene: TRBJ1-3; CDR3 protein: ASSHSPRGASNTIY
V gene: TRBV20-1; J gene: TRBJ1-4; CDR3 protein: SASGPGGEKLF
V gene: TRBV12-5; J gene: TRBJ2-4; CDR3 protein: ASGLLTGDSSKNIQY
V gene: TRBV5-6; J gene: TRBJ2-2; CDR3 protein: ASRRRTSGGRDLGELF
V gene: TRBV6-5; J gene: TRBJ1-2; CDR3 protein: ASTRGRHYGYT
V gene: TRBV2; J gene: TRBJ1-2; CDR3 protein: ASTHSGNYGYT
V gene: TRBV19; J gene: TRBJ1-1; CDR3 protein: ASSMGGAGRTEAF
V gene: TRBV6-6; J gene: TRBJ1-4; CDR3 protein: ASSVDRVLSEKLF
V gene: TRBV5-1; J gene: TRBJ2-2; CDR3 protein: ASSLEGVAGVNTGELF
V gene: TRBV6-6; J gene: TRBJ1-1; CDR3 protein: ASSPRGEGTEAF
V gene: TRBV12-5; J gene: TRBJ2-5; CDR3 protein: ASGLDLGQNQETQY
V gene: TRBV3-1/TRBV3-2; J gene: TRBJ1-3; CDR3 protein: ASSQEQNTLSSGNTIY
V gene: TRBV19; J gene: TRBJ2-7; CDR3 protein: ASSTYGQGSYEQY
V gene: TRBV6-6; J gene: TRBJ2-4; CDR3 protein: ASSRDRDRVAKNIQY
V gene: TRBV7-9; J gene: TRBJ1-1; CDR3 protein: ASSFAGLNTEAF
V gene: TRBV14; J gene: TRBJ2-1; CDR3 protein: ASSQEARGNEQF
V gene: TRBV18; J gene: TRBJ1-6; CDR3 protein: ASSPVGTGLKSSYNSPLH
V gene: TRBV7-8; J gene: TRBJ1-1; CDR3 protein: ASSPGLGTGGSAEAF
V gene: TRBV7-2; J gene: TRBJ1-2; CDR3 protein: ASSFSQSRGTYGYT
V gene: TRBV12-5; J gene: TRBJ2-2; CDR3 protein: ASGPPNGFAGELF
V gene: TRBV9; J gene: TRBJ2-1; CDR3 protein: ASRETSGGYNEQF
V gene: TRBV5-1; J gene: TRBJ2-7; CDR3 protein: ASSRTPRTSGRYLDEQY
V gene: TRBV29-1; J gene: TRBJ2-7; CDR3 protein: SVDGGNYEQY
V gene: TRBV28; J gene: TRBJ2-4; CDR3 protein: ASSSPGLSGNIQY
V gene: TRBV7-9; J gene: TRBJ2-6; CDR3 protein: ASGPSGANVLT
V gene: TRBV27; J gene: TRBJ1-1; CDR3 protein: ASSLSLQGARVTEAF
V gene: TRBV6-5; J gene: TRBJ2-6; CDR3 protein: ASKSGTSGANVLT
V gene: TRBV2; J gene: TRBJ2-7; CDR3 protein: AKRQIYEQY
V gene: TRBV5-1; J gene: TRBJ1-5; CDR3 protein: ASSLGQEGTWPQH
V gene: TRBV5-5; J gene: TRBJ2-1; CDR3 protein: ASTPQFPGTLYNEQF
V gene: TRBV27; J gene: TRBJ1-5; CDR3 protein: ASSLEGYQPQH
V gene: TRBV5-1; J gene: TRBJ1-1; CDR3 protein: ASSTGGVNTEAF
V gene: TRBV15; J gene: TRBJ1-4; CDR3 protein: ATSRAGSTGVGEKLF
V gene: TRBV19; J gene: TRBJ2-3; CDR3 protein: ASKRGGADTQY
V gene: TRBV3-1/TRBV3-2; J gene: TRBJ2-5; CDR3 protein: ASSGTGGTQY
V gene: TRBV19; J gene: TRBJ1-2; CDR3 protein: ASSIGTGDYGYT
V gene: TRBV6-5; J gene: TRBJ2-1; CDR3 protein: ASSHLRGEQF
V gene: TRBV18; J gene: TRBJ2-1; CDR3 protein: ASSYLEHRGGKYNEQF
V gene: TRBV27; J gene: TRBJ2-2; CDR3 protein: ASRQGHTGELF
V gene: TRBV5-1; J gene: TRBJ2-1; CDR3 protein: ASSSAGTAYNEQF
V gene: TRBV6-5; J gene: TRBJ2-7; CDR3 protein: ASSYSQTGTSYEQY
V gene: TRBV7-8; J gene: TRBJ2-7; CDR3 protein: ASSPHDPGFTSYEQY
V gene: TRBV9; J gene: TRBJ2-1; CDR3 protein: ASSAKLASYNEQF
V gene: TRBV11-2; J gene: TRBJ2-3; CDR3 protein: ASTLAGGPDTQY
V gene: TRBV10-3; J gene: TRBJ1-5; CDR3 protein: AISESRETPSNQPQH
V gene: TRBV18; J gene: TRBJ1-2; CDR3 protein: ASSPGLEGYGYT
V gene: TRBV5-1; J gene: TRBJ1-1; CDR3 protein: ASRPYTGTANTEAF
V gene: TRBV5-4; J gene: TRBJ2-3; CDR3 protein: ASSSSQQRERADTQY
V gene: TRBV28; J gene: TRBJ1-5; CDR3 protein: ASSLQTGGSNQPQH
V gene: TRBV5-6; J gene: TRBJ1-3; CDR3 protein: ASSPLGQAGNTIY
V gene: TRBV19; J gene: TRBJ1-5; CDR3 protein: ASRYRFPGDQPQH